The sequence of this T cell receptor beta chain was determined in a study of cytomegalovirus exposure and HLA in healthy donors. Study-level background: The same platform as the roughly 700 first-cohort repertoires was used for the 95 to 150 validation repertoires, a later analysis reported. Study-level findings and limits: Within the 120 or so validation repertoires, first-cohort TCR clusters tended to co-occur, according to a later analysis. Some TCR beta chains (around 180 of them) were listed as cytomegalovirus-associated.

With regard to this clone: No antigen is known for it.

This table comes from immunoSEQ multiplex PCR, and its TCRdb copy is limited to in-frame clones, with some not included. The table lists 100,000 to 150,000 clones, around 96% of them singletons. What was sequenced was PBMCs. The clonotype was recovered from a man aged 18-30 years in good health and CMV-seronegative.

The CDR3 bases are TGTGCCAGCACCGTGGGAGGGAGGGCCAGGTCGGGCACCGGGGAGCTGTTTTTT. It yields the protein CASTVGGRARSGTGELFF. The chain joins TRBV2 to TRBJ2-2, with 7 bases identical to TRBD2. CDR3 size: 18 residues. Trimming removed 7 bases from V and 4 bases from J; junction bases left unmatched: 18. Germline assignment: CDR1 SNHLY and CDR2 FYNNEI. Full variable domain (remainder filled in from reference TRBV2 and TRBJ2-2): EPEVTQTPSHQVTQMGQEVILRCVPISNHLYFYWYRQILGQKVEFLVSFYNNEISEKSEIFDDQFSVERPDGSNFTLKIRSTKLEDSAMYFCASTVGGRARSGTGELFFGEGSRLTVL.